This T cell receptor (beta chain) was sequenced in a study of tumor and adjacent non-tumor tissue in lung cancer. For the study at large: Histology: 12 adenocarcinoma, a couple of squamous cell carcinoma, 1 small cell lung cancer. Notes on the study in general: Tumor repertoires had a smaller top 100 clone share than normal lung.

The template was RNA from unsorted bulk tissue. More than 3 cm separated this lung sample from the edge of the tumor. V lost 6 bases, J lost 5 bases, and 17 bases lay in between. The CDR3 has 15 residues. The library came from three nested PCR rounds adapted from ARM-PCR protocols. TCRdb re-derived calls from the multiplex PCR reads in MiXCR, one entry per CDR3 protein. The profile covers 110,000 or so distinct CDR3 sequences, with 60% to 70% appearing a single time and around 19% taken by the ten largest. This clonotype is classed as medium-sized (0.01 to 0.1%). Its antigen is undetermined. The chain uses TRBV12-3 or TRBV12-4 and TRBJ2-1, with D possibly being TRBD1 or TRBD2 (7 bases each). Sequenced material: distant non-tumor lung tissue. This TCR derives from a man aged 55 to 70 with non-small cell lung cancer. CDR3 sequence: CASSPRGGQNNEQFF. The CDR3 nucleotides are TGTGCCAGCAGCCCGAGGGGGGGACAGAACAATGAGCAGTTCTTC.